This T cell receptor (beta chain) was recovered during a study of T cell changes during pregnancy in multiple sclerosis. This CDR3 comprises 15 residues. Per the germline V gene, CDR1 is SGDLS and CDR2 is YYNGEE. The V gene lost 0 bases and the J gene lost 5 bases, with 14 bases spanning the gap. Method: immunoSEQ multiplex PCR; TCRdb's copy keeps in-frame clones and lacks some. The repertoire includes over 35,000 clones, 94% of them detected once, and 0.39% sits in the top ten. The rearrangement links TRBV9 to TRBJ2-5; tentatively, D is TRBD2 (6 bases). The receptor was derived from a female donor with multiple sclerosis, enrolled in a pregnancy study. The sample consisted of CD4+ T cells from peripheral blood mononuclear cells, taken in the second trimester of pregnancy. The CDR3 loop is CASSVGIAGLETQYF. CDR3 nucleotide sequence: TGTGCCAGCAGCGTAGGGATTGCGGGACTGGAGACCCAGTACTTC.